This T cell receptor beta chain originates from a study of T cell repertoires in cytomegalovirus infection. In germline, CDR1 is LNHDA, CDR2 SQIVND (reference sequence). Trimming shortened V by 1 base and J by 0 bases, and 7 bases separated the two germline ends. The CDR3 has 15 amino acids. TCRdb recomputed calls from the reads with MiXCR, one row per CDR3 protein. The profile shows 740,000 or so distinct CDR3 sequences, 35% to 45% of them singletons. This clonotype was counted between two and nine times. The chain is built from TRBV19 and TRBJ2-1; no clear D. The sample taken for sequencing was PBMCs. This receptor was identified in a human donor in good health (CMV status not recorded). Some clones in this sample may be carry-over from other donors' samples. The CDR3 spells CASSIGHTSYNEQFF. CDR3 nucleotides: TGTGCCAGTAGTATAGGCCACACCTCCTACAATGAGCAGTTCTTC.